These 27 T cell receptor beta chains originate from one sample sequenced in a study of blood T cell repertoires in COVID-19. Measured with immunoSEQ multiplex PCR; TCRdb has only the in-frame clones, and not every one. The sample lists around 290,000 clones, roughly 92% occurring once. The sequenced material came from peripheral blood. These TCRs come from a woman under 40 with COVID-19, enrolled during active disease.

This rearrangement joins TRBV27 to TRBJ2-1; D unclear. Germline loops: CDR1 MNHEY, CDR2 SMNVEV (reference sequence). The CDR3 loop spans 12 amino acids. Trimming removed 4 bases from V and 8 bases from J, with 9 bases in between. CDR3 bases: TGTGCCAGCAGTTATAGCATCGATGAGCAGTTCTTC. Protein sequence: CASSYSIDEQFF.

CDR3 region: CASSQTQGYSNQPQHF. The DNA for the CDR3 is TGCGCCAGCAGCCAAACACAGGGCTATAGCAATCAGCCCCAGCATTTT. The chain combines TRBV4-1 with TRBJ1-5; weak D call: TRBD1 (6 bases). CDR3 size: 16 residues. V was shortened by 2 bases and J by 0 bases, with 11 bases between the two germline ends. The V gene's germline CDR1 is MGHRA and CDR2 YSYEKL.

CDR3 in DNA: TGCGCCAGCAGCTTGGCCGGGACTAGAATCTCCTACAATGAGCAGTTCTTC. It is translated as CASSLAGTRISYNEQFF. This chain uses TRBV5-1 with TRBJ2-1, with TRBD2 identical over 8 bases. V dropped 0 bases and J dropped 0; count of bases not matched to a gene: 5. CDR1 is SGHRS and CDR2 is YFSETQ in the germline V gene. The CDR3 loop spans 17 amino acids.

This clone was recorded once. The chain has TRBV13 and TRBJ2-5, with 11 positions matching TRBD1. The CDR3 sequence is 18 residues long. The J segment lost 0 bases and the V segment lost 4 bases, leaving 10 bases of the junction unmatched. Germline assignment: CDR1 PRHDT and CDR2 FYEKMQ (reference sequence). CDR3 DNA: TGTGCCAGCAGCTCACGGACAGGGGGCAACAACTACCAAGAGACCCAGTACTTC. It translates to CASSSRTGGNNYQETQYF.

The chain is built from TRBV10-3 and TRBJ1-3, with a weak D call TRBD1 (5 bases). CDR3 length equals 14 residues. Germline assignment: CDR1 ENHRY and CDR2 SYGVKD. Trimming left V 6 bases short and J 0 bases short, with 9 bases between. The CDR3 DNA follows: TGTGCCATCAGATCCGACAGCTCTGGAAACACCATATATTTT. Its protein product is CAIRSDSSGNTIYF.

V is TRBV20-1 and J is TRBJ1-2; D remains ambiguous. The CDR3 spans 15 residues. The germline V and J ends were trimmed by 3 bases and 5 bases, with 19 bases remaining between them. Germline CDR1 is DFQATT and CDR2 is SNEGSKA (reference sequence). The chain's CDR3 is CSASIEGSQMYGYTF. As DNA, the CDR3 is TGCAGTGCTAGTATCGAGGGCAGCCAGATGTATGGCTACACCTTC.

In this sample, this clone turned up once. CDR3 in DNA: TGTGCCAGCGGAGTTTGGCGGGAGGACCCCAATTATTACAATGAGCAGTTCTTC. Translation: CASGVWREDPNYYNEQFF. The V and J genes are TRBV2 and TRBJ2-1; 8 positions agree with TRBD2. This CDR3 region has 18 residues. Trimming cost V 8 bases and J 4 bases; bases outside gene matches: 19. Germline V CDR1 and CDR2: SNHLY, FYNNEI.

This clone was counted a single time. This chain connects TRBV3-1 (or the pseudogene TRBV3-2) to TRBJ2-5, with TRBD2 matching over 10 bases. V lost 0 bases, J lost 4 bases, and 5 bases stayed unmatched. The CDR3 is made up of 16 amino acids. Germline CDR1 is LGHDT and CDR2 is YNNKEL (reference sequence). The CDR3 DNA is TGTGCCAGCAGCCAAGATGCTAGCGGGAGATTAGAGACCCAGTACTTC. It specifies CASSQDASGRLETQYF.

The rearrangement uses TRBV25-1 and TRBJ2-5; D is unclear. Trimming left V 1 base short and J 4 bases short, with 7 bases between. CDR3 length equals 13 residues. Germline CDR1 and CDR2: MGHDK and SYGVNS. The CDR3 sequence: CASSEFSLETQYF. The CDR3 nucleotides are TGTGCCAGCAGTGAATTTAGTTTAGAGACCCAGTACTTC.

This clone was recorded only once. This chain uses TRBV27 with TRBJ1-4; D unresolved. V was shortened by 7 bases and J by 0 bases, with 9 bases between the two germline ends. The V gene's germline CDR1 is MNHEY and CDR2 SMNVEV (reference sequence). This CDR3 region has 14 residues. The CDR3 DNA follows: TGTGCCAGCACTCACTTAGCAACTAATGAAAAACTGTTTTTT. Its translation is CASTHLATNEKLFF.

The chain joins TRBV10-3 to TRBJ2-1, with 10 bases matching TRBD2. Germline V gene lookup returns CDR1 ENHRY and CDR2 SYGVKD. The CDR3 covers 16 residues. The V and J ends lost 0 bases and 5 bases, in that order; junction bases with no gene match: 4. The CDR3 nucleotides read TGTGCCATCAGTGAGTCCTTGGGACTAGCGAACAATGAGCAGTTCTTC. Its translation is CAISESLGLANNEQFF.

This rearrangement joins TRBV2 to TRBJ2-2; D might be TRBD1 (6 bases). Germline CDR1 is SNHLY and CDR2 is FYNNEI. Trimming shortened V by 7 bases and J by 1 base, and 13 bases separated the two germline ends. This CDR3 region has 15 residues. CDR3 in DNA: TGTGCCAGCAATGGCAGGGGCATGAACACCGGGGAGCTGTTTTTT. This gives the protein CASNGRGMNTGELFF. Complete variable domain (other parts from reference TRBV2 and TRBJ2-2): EPEVTQTPSHQVTQMGQEVILRCVPISNHLYFYWYRQILGQKVEFLVSFYNNEISEKSEIFDDQFSVERPDGSNFTLKIRSTKLEDSAMYFCASNGRGMNTGELFFGEGSRLTVL.

The chain has TRBV5-5 and TRBJ2-7; possibly TRBD2 for D (5 bases). V was shortened by 3 bases and J by 3 bases, with 13 bases between the two germline ends. The CDR3 contains 14 residues. CDR1 and CDR2 from the germline V gene are SGHKS and YYEKEE (reference sequence). CDR3 in DNA: TGTGCCAGCAGCTGGGAGACACAAAACTACGAGCAGTACTTC. Protein product: CASSWETQNYEQYF.

The V and J genes are TRBV18 and TRBJ1-4, with 8 bases that match TRBD1. The CDR3 spans 13 residues. Germline lookup yields CDR1 KGHSH and CDR2 LQKENI. J was trimmed by 5 bases and V by 6 bases; bases with no gene match: 2. The CDR3 bases are TGTGCCAGCTCCCAGGGGGCAAATGAAAAACTGTTTTTT. This translates into CASSQGANEKLFF.

The chain employs TRBV4-2 and TRBJ1-3; no reliable D call. The CDR3 totals 16 residues. The germline gives CDR1 LGHNA, CDR2 YNFKEQ. Trimming took 4 bases from V and 0 from J, leaving 13 bases between them. The CDR3 spells CASSRTENDSGNTIYF. Written as DNA, the CDR3 is TGTGCCAGCAGCCGCACCGAGAATGACTCTGGAAACACCATATATTTT.

The chain uses TRBV11-3 and TRBJ2-1; D is perhaps TRBD1 (6 bases). The germline CDR1 and CDR2 sequences are SGHNT and YENEEA. Trimming removed 0 bases at V and 0 bases at J, with 12 bases between. CDR3 size: 17 residues. The CDR3 DNA reads TGTGCCAGCAGCTTAGATCCGGACAGCTACTCCTACAATGAGCAGTTCTTC. Protein sequence: CASSLDPDSYSYNEQFF.

The CDR3 DNA follows: TGTGCCACCTCCCAAACCCCGGGACAAGATCAGCCCCAGCATTTT. Translating gives CATSQTPGQDQPQHF. The chain employs TRBV6-4 and TRBJ1-5; D is possibly TRBD1 (6 bases). V lost 10 bases to trimming and J lost 5 bases, with 21 bases between them. Germline lookup yields CDR1 MRHNA and CDR2 SNTAGT. This CDR3 has 15 amino acids.

The chain joins TRBV15 to TRBJ1-1, with a tentative D call TRBD1 (5 bases). Trimming left V 3 bases short and J 1 base short, with 6 bases between. This CDR3 contains 13 residues. CDR1 is LNHNV and CDR2 is YYDKDF in the germline V gene (reference sequence). CDR3 region: CATSRDTNTEAFF. The CDR3 DNA follows: TGTGCCACCAGCAGGGACACGAACACTGAAGCTTTCTTT.

The chain combines TRBV30 with TRBJ1-1, with D perhaps TRBD1 (5 bases). The V end lost 2 bases, the J end lost 7 bases, and 11 bases lay between the germline ends. Germline V gene data show CDR1 as GTSNPN and CDR2 as SVGIG (reference sequence). The CDR3 covers 12 residues. CDR3 nucleotide sequence: TGTGCCTGGAGTCGGAGGGGCCGTGAAGCTTTCTTT. Translation: CAWSRRGREAFF.

The chain recombines TRBV18 with TRBJ2-7; 7 nucleotides agree with TRBD1. Germline-derived CDR1 and CDR2 are KGHSH and LQKENI. V shed 0 bases and J 4 bases; nucleotides not matched to a gene: 0. The CDR3 sequence is 13 residues long. CDR3 DNA sequence: TGTGCCAGCTCACCACCGGACAGGTACGAGCAGTACTTC. Its translation: CASSPPDRYEQYF.

The V and J genes are TRBV10-1 and TRBJ2-2; TRBD1 aligns across 8 bases. The CDR3 is 14 residues long. Germline lookup yields CDR1 WNHNN and CDR2 SYGVQD (reference sequence). Losses at the gene ends were 6 bases for V and 5 bases for J; bases not matched to a gene: 5. CDR3 protein: CASSETGGTGELFF. Written as DNA, the CDR3 is TGCGCCAGCAGCGAAACAGGGGGAACCGGGGAGCTGTTTTTT.

The genes are TRBV25-1 and TRBJ1-2, with a weak D call TRBD1 (5 bases). V was trimmed by 5 bases and J by 0 bases, leaving 10 bases between them. The germline V gene has CDR1 MGHDK and CDR2 SYGVNS. The length of the CDR3 is 14 residues. CDR3 sequence (DNA): TGTGCCAGCAGTATCCGGGGGGCTAACTATGGCTACACCTTC. Its translation is CASSIRGANYGYTF.

V gene TRBV27 combines with J gene TRBJ1-4; D unresolved. Trimming removed 3 bases at V and 7 bases at J, with 15 bases between. The CDR3 is made up of 15 amino acids. Germline V gene sequence: CDR1 MNHEY, CDR2 SMNVEV (reference sequence). The CDR3 coding sequence is TGTGCCAGCAGTTTGGTCGGGAGAGGGATTGAAAAACTGTTTTTT. Its translation is CASSLVGRGIEKLFF.

The V gene is TRBV5-5, the J gene TRBJ2-6; TRBD1 might be the D (6 bases). This CDR3 is 19 amino acids long. Trimming left V 4 bases short and J 0 bases short, with 20 bases between. Germline CDR1 reads SGHKS; CDR2 reads YYEKEE (reference sequence). CDR3 loop: CASSETPGQPSSGANVLTF. DNA of the CDR3: TGTGCCAGCAGCGAGACTCCGGGACAACCTAGCTCTGGGGCCAACGTCCTGACTTTC.

The genes are TRBV28 and TRBJ2-1, with 12 bases fitting TRBD2. CDR3 length: 15 amino acids. Germline CDR1 MDHEN, CDR2 SYDVKM. J gave up 9 bases and V 6 bases, and 9 bases lay outside the gene matches. This chain's CDR3 is CASRPSGRELSEQFF. CDR3 nucleotides: TGTGCCAGCAGACCTAGCGGGAGGGAGCTCAGTGAGCAGTTCTTC.

The chain joins TRBV7-7 to TRBJ2-3, with 8 positions matching TRBD2. The CDR3 is made up of 14 amino acids. Per germline, CDR1 SSHAT and CDR2 FNYEAQ (reference sequence). With 5 bases clipped from V and 3 bases from J, the junction kept 4 bases outside the gene matches. The CDR3 region is CASSPSGFTDTQYF. CDR3 sequence (DNA): TGTGCCAGCAGCCCTAGCGGGTTTACAGATACGCAGTATTTT.

The chain is built from TRBV5-4 and TRBJ1-2, with D possibly TRBD1 on 5 matching bases. The CDR3 extends over 17 amino acids. The germline gives CDR1 SGHNT, CDR2 YYREEE (reference sequence). V shed 4 bases and J shed 4 bases, with 23 bases lying between them. CDR3: CASSPRAQVGGLYGYTF. The CDR3 DNA follows: TGTGCCAGCAGCCCCAGGGCACAGGTTGGAGGGCTCTATGGCTACACCTTC. Full variable domain (missing parts from reference TRBV5-4 and TRBJ1-2): ETGVTQSPTHLIKTRGQQVTLRCSSQSGHNTVSWYQQALGQGPQFIFQYYREEENGRGNFPPRFSGLQFPNYSSELNVNALELDDSALYLCASSPRAQVGGLYGYTFGSGTRLTVV.